The entry below gives a single TCR beta chain sequence along with its context. This entry belongs to a study of blood T cell repertoires in COVID-19. As for the study in general: Acute and convalescent COVID-19 specimens originated in the United States, Italy and Spain.

Libraries were prepared by immunoSEQ multiplex PCR; TCRdb keeps only in-frame clonotypes and omits some of them. This sample has fewer than 300,000 clones; around three quarters occur once, and the top ten carry approximately 3.2%. The V and J ends lost 2 bases and 15 bases, in that order; junction bases with no gene match: 12. There are 14 residues in the CDR3. The germline gives CDR1 LGHNA, CDR2 YSLEER. The TCR originated in a woman aged 80 or older with acute or convalescent COVID-19. The gene calls are TRBV4-3 and TRBJ1-4; TRBD1 agrees at 7 bases. The sample was peripheral blood. The CDR3 DNA reads TGCGCCAGCAGCCAAACCCGGGACAGAAGTAAATTGTTTTTT. It codes for CASSQTRDRSKLFF.